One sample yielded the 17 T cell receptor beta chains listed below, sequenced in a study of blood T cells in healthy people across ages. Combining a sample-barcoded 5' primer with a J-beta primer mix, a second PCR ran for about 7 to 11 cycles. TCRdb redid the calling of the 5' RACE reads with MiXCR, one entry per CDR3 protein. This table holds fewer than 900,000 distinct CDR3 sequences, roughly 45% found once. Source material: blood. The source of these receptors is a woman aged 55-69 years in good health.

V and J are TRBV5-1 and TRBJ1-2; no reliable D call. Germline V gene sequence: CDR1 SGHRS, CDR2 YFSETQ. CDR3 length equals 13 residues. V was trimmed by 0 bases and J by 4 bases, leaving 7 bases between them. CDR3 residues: CASSLDPTYGYTF. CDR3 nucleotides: TGCGCCAGCAGCTTGGATCCCACCTATGGCTACACCTTC.

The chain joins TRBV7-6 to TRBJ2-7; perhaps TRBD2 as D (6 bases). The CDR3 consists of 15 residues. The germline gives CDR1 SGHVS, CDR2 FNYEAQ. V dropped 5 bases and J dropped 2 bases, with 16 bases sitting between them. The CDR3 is CASSPRTTGTYEQYF. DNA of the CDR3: TGTGCCAGCAGCCCACGGACTACCGGGACCTACGAGCAGTACTTC.

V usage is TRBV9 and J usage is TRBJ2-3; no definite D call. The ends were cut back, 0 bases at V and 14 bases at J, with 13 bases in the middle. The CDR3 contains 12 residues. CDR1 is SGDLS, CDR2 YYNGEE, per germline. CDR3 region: CASSVVKSALYF. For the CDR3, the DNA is TGTGCCAGCAGCGTAGTAAAGTCCGCCCTGTATTTT. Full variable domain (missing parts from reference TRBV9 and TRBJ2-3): DSGVTQTPKHLITATGQRVTLRCSPRSGDLSVYWYQQSLDQGLQFLIQYYNGEERAKGNILERFSAQQFPDLHSELNLSSLELGDSALYFCASSVVKSALYFGPGTRLTVL.

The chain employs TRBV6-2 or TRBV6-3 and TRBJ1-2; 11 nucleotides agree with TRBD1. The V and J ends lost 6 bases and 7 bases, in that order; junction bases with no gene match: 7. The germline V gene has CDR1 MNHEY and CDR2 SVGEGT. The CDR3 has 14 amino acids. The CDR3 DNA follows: TGTGCCAGCAGACACGGACAGGGGGCTGTTGGCTACACCTTC. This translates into CASRHGQGAVGYTF.

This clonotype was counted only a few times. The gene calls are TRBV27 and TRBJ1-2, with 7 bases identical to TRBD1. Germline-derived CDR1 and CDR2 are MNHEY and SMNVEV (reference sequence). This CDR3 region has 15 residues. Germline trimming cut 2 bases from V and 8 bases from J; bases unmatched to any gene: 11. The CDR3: CASSLKREGASGYTF. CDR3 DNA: TGTGCCAGCAGTTTAAAACGGGAGGGGGCTAGCGGCTACACCTTC.

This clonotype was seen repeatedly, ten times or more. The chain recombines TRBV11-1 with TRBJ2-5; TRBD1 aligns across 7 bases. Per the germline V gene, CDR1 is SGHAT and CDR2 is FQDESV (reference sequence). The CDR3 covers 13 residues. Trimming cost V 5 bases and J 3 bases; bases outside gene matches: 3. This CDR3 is CASSNTGEETQYF. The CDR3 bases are TGTGCCAGCAGCAATACAGGGGAAGAGACCCAGTACTTC.

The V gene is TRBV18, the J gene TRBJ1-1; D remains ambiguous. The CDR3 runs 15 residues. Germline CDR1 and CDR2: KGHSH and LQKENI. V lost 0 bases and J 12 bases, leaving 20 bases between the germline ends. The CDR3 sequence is CASSPPTTEALATFF. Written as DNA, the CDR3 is TGTGCCAGCTCACCACCTACTACAGAAGCGTTGGCAACTTTCTTT.

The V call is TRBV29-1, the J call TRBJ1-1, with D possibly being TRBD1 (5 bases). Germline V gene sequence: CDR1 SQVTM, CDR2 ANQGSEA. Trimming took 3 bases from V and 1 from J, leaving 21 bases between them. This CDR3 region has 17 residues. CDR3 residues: CSVDMGLRQVSNTEAFF. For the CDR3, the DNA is TGCAGCGTTGATATGGGGCTCAGGCAGGTTTCGAACACTGAAGCTTTCTTT.

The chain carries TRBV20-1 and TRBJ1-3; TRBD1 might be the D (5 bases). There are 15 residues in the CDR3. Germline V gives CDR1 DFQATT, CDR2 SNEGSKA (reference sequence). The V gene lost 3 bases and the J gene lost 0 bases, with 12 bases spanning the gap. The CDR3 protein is CSASRGPTSGNTIYF. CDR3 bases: TGCAGTGCTAGTAGGGGCCCAACCTCTGGAAACACCATATATTTT.

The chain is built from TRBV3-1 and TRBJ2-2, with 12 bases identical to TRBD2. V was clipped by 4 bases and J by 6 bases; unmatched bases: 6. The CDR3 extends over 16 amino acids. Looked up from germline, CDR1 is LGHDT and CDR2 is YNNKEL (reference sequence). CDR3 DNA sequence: TGTGCCAGCAGCCTTACTAGCGGGGGGTTTCCCGGGGAGCTGTTTTTT. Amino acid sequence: CASSLTSGGFPGELFF.

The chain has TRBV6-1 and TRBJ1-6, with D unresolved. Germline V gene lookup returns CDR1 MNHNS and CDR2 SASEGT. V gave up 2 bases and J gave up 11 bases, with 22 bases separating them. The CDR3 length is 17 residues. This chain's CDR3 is CASSEKQSADGRTPLHF. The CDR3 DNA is TGTGCCAGCAGTGAAAAGCAGTCCGCTGACGGAAGAACACCCCTCCACTTT.

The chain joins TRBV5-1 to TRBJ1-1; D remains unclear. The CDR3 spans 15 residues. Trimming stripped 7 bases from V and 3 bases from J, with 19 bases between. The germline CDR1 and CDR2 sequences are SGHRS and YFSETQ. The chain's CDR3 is CASSGEALTDTEAFF. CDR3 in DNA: TGCGCCAGCTCCGGGGAGGCTCTGACGGACACTGAAGCTTTCTTT.

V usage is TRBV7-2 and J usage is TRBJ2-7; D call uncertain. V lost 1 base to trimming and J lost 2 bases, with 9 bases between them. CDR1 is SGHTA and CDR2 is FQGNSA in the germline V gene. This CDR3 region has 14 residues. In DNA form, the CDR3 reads TGTGCCAGCAGCTTAGATCGATCGGCCTACGAGCAGTACTTC. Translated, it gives CASSLDRSAYEQYF.

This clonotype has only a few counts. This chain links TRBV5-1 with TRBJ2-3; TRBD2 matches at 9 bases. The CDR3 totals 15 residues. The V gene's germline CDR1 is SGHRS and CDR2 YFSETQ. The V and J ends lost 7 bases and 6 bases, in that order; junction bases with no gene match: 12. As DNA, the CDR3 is TGCGCCAGCCGATCTAGCGGGGCCCCGTCTGATACGCAGTATTTT. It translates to CASRSSGAPSDTQYF. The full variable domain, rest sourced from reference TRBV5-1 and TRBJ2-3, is KAGVTQTPRYLIKTRGQQVTLSCSPISGHRSVSWYQQTPGQGLQFLFEYFSETQRNKGNFPGRFSGRQFSNSRSEMNVSTLELGDSALYLCASRSSGAPSDTQYFGPGTRLTVL.

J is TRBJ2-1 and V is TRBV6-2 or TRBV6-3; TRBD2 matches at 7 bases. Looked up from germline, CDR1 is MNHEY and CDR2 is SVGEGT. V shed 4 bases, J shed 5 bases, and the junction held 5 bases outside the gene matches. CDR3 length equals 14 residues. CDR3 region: CASSSAGGNNEQFF. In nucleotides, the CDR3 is TGTGCCAGCAGTTCGGCCGGGGGGAACAATGAGCAGTTCTTC.

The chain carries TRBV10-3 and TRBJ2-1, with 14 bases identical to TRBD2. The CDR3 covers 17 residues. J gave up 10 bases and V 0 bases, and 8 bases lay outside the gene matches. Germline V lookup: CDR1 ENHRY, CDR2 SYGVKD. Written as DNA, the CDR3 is TGTGCCATCAGTGAGTCCGGTTTGACTAGCGGGGGGGAGGAGCAGTTCTTC. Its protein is CAISESGLTSGGEEQFF.

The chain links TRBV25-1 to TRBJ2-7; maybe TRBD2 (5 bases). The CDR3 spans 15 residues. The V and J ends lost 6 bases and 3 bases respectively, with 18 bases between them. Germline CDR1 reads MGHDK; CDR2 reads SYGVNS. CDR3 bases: TGTGCCAGCAGCCATGCCCGGGGTGAATTCTACGAGCAGTACTTC. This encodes CASSHARGEFYEQYF.